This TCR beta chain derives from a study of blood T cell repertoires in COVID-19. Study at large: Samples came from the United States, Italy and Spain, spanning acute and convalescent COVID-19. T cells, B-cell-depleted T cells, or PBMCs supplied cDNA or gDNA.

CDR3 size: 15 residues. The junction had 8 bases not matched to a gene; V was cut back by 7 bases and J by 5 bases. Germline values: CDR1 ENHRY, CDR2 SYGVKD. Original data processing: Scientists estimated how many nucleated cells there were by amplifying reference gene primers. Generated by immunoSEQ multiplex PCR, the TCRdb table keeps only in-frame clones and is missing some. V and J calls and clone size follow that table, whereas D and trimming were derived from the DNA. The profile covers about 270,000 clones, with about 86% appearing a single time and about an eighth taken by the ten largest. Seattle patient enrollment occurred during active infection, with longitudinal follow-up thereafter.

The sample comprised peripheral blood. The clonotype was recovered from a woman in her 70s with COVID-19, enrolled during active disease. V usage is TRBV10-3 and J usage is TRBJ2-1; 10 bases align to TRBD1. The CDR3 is CAITEDRGAHNEQFF. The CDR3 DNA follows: TGTGCCATCACCGAGGACAGGGGGGCCCACAATGAGCAGTTCTTC.